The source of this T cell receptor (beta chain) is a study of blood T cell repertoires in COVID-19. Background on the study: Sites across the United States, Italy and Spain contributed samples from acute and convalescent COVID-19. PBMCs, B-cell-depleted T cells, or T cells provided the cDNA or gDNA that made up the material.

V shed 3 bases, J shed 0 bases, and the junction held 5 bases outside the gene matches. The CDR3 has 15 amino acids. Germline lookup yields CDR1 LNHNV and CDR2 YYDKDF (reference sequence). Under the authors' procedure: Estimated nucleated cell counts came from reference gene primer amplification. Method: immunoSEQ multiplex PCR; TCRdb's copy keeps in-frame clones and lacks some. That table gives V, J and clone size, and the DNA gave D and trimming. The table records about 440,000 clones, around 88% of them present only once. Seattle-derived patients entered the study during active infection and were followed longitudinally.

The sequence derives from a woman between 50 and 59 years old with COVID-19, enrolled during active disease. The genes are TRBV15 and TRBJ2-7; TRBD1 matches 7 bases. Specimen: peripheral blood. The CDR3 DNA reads TGTGCCACCAGCAGTAGACAGGGAACCTCCTACGAGCAGTACTTC. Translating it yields CATSSRQGTSYEQYF.